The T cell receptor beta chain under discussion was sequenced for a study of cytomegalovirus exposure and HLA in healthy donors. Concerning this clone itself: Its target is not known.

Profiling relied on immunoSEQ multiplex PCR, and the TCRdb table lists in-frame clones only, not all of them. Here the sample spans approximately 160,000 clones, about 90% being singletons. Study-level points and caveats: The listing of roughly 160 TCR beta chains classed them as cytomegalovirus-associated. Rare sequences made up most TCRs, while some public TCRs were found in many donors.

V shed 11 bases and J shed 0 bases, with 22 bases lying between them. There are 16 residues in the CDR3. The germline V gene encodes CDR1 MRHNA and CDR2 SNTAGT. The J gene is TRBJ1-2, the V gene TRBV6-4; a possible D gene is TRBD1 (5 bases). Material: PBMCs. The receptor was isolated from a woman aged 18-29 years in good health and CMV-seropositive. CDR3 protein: CARGGRGHRSNYGYTF. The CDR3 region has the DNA TGTGCCCGGGGGGGTCGGGGTCACAGGTCTAACTATGGCTACACCTTC.